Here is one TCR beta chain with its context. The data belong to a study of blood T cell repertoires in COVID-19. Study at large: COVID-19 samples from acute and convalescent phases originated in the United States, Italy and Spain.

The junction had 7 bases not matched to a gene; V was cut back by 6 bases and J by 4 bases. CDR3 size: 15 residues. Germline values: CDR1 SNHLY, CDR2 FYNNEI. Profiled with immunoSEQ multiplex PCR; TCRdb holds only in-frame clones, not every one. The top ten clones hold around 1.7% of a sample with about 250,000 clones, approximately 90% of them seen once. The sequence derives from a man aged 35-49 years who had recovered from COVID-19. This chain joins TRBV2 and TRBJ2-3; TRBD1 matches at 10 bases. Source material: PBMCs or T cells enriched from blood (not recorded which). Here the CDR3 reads CASRPTGGGPDTQYF. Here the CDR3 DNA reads TGTGCCAGCAGGCCGACAGGGGGCGGGCCAGATACGCAGTATTTT.